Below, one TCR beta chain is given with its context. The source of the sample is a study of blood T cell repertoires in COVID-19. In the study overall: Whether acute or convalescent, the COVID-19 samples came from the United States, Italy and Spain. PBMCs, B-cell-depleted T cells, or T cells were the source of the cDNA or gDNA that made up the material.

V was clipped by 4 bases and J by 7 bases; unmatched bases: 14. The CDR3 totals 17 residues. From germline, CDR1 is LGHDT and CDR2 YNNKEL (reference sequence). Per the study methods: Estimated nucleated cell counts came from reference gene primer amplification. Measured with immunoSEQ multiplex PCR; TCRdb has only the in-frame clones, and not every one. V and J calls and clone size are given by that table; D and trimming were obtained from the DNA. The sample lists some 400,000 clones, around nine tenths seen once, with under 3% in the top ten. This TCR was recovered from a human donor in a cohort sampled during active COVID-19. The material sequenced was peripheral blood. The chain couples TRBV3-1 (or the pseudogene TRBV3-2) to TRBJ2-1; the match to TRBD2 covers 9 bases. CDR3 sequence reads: CASSPRAGGVFGNEQFF. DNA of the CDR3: TGTGCCAGCAGCCCACGAGCGGGAGGTGTGTTTGGGAATGAGCAGTTCTTC.